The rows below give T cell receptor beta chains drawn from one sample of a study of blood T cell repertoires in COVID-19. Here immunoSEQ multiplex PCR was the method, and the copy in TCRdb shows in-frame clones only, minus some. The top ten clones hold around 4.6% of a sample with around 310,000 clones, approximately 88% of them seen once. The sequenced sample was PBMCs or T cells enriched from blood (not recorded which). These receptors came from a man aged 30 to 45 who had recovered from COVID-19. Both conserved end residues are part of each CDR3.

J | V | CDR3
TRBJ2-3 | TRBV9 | CASSGLLAGVADTQYF
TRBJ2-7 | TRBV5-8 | CASSFGGGLEYEQYF
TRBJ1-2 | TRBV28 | CASSLSGHSSGRVPSF
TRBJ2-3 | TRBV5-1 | CASSTGQVSTDTQYF
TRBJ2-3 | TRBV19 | CASSIRGISDTQYF
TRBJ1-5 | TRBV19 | CASSILAGVNQPQHF
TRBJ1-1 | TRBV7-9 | CASRSCAEGRTEAFF
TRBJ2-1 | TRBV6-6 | CASSYSGRTGGVEQFF
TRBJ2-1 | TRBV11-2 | CASSPRGAGEGYNEQFF
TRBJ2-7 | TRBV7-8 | CASSPMTRTYEQYF
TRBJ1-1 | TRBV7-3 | CASSITGKVNTEAFF
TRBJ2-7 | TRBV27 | CASSLVGTPSYEQYF
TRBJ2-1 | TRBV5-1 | CASSVSGGAYNEQFF
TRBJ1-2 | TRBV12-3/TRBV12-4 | CASSFTGVDGYTF
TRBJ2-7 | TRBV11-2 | CASNPATGGLLYEQYF
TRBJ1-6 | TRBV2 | CASEFGTGVYPLHF